This T cell receptor (beta chain) was captured in a study of blood T cell repertoires in COVID-19. Germline lookup yields CDR1 LNHNV and CDR2 YYDKDF (reference sequence). The ends lost 0 bases at V and 6 bases at J; junction bases unmatched: 5. The CDR3 runs 16 residues. In the original analysis: Nucleated cell number was recorded as an estimate derived from reference gene primer amplification. The table came from immunoSEQ multiplex PCR; TCRdb's copy has only in-frame clones and leaves some out. Clone size and the V and J calls come from that table; the DNA yielded D and trimming. The table has hundreds of thousands of clones, more than 75% seen once. Symptom resolution, clearance, or two negative PCRs marked donors in Cohort 3 as recovered.

The clonotype comes from a man aged 35 to 55 who had recovered from COVID-19. The chain employs TRBV15 and TRBJ2-1; 10 nucleotides match TRBD1. Sequencing was carried out using PBMCs or T cells enriched from blood (not recorded which). The CDR3 spells CATSRDVGQGSNEQFF. DNA for the CDR3: TGTGCCACCAGCAGAGACGTGGGACAGGGGTCCAATGAGCAGTTCTTC.